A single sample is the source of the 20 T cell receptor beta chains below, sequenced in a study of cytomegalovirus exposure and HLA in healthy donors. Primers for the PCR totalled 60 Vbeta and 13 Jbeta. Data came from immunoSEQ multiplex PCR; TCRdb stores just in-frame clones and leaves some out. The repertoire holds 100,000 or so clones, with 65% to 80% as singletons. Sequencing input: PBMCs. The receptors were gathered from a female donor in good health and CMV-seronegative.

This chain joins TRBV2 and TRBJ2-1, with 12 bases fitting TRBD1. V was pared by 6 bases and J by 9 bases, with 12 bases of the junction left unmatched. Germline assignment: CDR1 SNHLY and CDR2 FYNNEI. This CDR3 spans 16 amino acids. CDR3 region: CASRGAGTGGFGEQFF. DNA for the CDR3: TGTGCCAGCAGGGGAGCCGGGACAGGGGGCTTTGGTGAGCAGTTCTTC.

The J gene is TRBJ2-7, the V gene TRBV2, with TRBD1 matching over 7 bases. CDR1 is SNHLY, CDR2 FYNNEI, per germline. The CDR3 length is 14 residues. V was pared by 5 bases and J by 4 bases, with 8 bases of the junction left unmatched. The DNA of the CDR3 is TGTGCCAGCAGTCTTTACAGGGGTCTTTACGAGCAGTACTTC. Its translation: CASSLYRGLYEQYF.

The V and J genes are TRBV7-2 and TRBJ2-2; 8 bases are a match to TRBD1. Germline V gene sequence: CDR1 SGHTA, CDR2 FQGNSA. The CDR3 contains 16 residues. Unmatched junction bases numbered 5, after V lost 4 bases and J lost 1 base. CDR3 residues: CASSSTGVGNTGELFF. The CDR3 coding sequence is TGTGCCAGCAGCTCGACAGGGGTCGGGAACACCGGGGAGCTGTTTTTT. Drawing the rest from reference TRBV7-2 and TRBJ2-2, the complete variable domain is GAGVSQSPSNKVTEKGKDVELRCDPISGHTALYWYRQSLGQGLEFLIYFQGNSAPDKSGLPSDRFSAERTGGSVSTLTIQRTQQEDSAVYLCASSSTGVGNTGELFFGEGSRLTVL.

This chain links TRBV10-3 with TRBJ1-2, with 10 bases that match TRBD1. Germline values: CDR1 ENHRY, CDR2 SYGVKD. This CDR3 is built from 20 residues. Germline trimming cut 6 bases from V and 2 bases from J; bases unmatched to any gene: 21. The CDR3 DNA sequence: TGTGCCATCAGCGGGCATCGGGACAGGGGAGGTTTTCGATCCAACTATGGCTACACCTTC. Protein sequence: CAISGHRDRGGFRSNYGYTF.

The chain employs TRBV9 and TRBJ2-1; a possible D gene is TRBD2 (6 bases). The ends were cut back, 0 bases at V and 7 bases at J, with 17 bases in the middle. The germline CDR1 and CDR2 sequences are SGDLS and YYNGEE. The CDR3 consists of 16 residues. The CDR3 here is CASSVGPGEAANEQFF. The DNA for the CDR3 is TGTGCCAGCAGCGTAGGGCCGGGGGAGGCGGCGAATGAGCAGTTCTTC.

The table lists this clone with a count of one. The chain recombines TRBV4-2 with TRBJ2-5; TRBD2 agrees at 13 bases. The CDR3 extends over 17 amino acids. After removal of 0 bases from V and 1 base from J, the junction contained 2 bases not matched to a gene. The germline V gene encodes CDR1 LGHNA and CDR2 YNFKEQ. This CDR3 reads CASSQERTSGGQETQYF. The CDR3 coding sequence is TGTGCCAGCAGCCAAGAGAGGACTAGCGGGGGCCAAGAGACCCAGTACTTC.

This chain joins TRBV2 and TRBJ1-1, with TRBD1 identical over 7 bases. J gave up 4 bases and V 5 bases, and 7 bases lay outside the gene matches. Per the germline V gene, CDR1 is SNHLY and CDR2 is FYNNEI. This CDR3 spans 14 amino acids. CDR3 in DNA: TGTGCCAGCAGTAAGGGGGCGGGGAGCACTGAAGCTTTCTTT. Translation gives CASSKGAGSTEAFF.

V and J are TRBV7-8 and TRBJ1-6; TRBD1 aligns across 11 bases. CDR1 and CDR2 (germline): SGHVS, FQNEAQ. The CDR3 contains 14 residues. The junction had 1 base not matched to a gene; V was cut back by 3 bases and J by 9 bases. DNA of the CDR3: TGTGCCAGCAGCTTGGGACAGGGGGGTTCACCCCTCCACTTT. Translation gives CASSLGQGGSPLHF.

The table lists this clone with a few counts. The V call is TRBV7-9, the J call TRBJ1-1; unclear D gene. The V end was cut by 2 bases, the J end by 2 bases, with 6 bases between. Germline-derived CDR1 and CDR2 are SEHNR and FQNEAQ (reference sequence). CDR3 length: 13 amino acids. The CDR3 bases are TGTGCCAGCAGCTTATTGTCTAACACTGAAGCTTTCTTT. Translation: CASSLLSNTEAFF. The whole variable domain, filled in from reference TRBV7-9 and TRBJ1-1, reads DTGVSQNPRHKITKRGQNVTFRCDPISEHNRLYWYRQTLGQGPEFLTYFQNEAQLEKSRLLSDRFSAERPKGSFSTLEIQRTEQGDSAMYLCASSLLSNTEAFFGQGTRLTVV.

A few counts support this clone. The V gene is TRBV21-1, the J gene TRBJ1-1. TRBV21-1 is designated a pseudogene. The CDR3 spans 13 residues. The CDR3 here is CASSPLGGVQAFF. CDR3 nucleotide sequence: TGTGCCAGCAGCCCCTTAGGGGGGGTCCAGGCTTTCTTT.

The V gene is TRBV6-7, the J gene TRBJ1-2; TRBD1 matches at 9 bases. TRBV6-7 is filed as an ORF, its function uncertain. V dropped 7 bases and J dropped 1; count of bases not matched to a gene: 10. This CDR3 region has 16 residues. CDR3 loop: CASNLRDRVGNYGYTF. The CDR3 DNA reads TGTGCCAGCAACCTCCGGGACAGGGTCGGTAACTATGGCTACACCTTC.

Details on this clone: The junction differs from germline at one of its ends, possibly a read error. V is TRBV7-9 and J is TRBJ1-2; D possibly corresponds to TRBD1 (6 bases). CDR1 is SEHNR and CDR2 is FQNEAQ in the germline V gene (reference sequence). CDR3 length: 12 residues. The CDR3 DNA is TGTTCCAGCAGACAGGACAGCTATGGCTACACCTTC. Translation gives CSSRQDSYGYTF.

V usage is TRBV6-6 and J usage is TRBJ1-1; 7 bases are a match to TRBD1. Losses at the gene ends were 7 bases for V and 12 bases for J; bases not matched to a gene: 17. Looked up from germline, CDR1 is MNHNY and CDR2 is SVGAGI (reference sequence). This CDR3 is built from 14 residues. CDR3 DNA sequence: TGTGCCAGCACCTTACCAATAGAGACAGGGAGGCCTTTCTTT. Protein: CASTLPIETGRPFF.

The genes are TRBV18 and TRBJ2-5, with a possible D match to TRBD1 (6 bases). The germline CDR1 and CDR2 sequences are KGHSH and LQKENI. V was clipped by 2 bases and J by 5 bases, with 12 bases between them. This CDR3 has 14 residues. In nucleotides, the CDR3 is TGTGCCAGCTCACCAACAGGGTCTGGGGAGACCCAGTACTTC. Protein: CASSPTGSGETQYF.

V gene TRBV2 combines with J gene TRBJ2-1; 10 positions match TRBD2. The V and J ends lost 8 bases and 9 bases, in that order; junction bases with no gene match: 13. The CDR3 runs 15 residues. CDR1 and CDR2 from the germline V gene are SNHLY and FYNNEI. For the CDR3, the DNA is TGTGCCAGCGTCAGCGGGGGGGTCAGGTACCCTGAGCAGTTCTTC. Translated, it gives CASVSGGVRYPEQFF.

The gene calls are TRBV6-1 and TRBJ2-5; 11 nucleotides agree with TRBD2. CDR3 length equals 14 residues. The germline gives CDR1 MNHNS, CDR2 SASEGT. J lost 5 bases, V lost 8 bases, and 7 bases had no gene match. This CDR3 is CASATSGGSETQYF. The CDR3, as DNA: TGTGCCAGCGCAACTAGCGGGGGTTCTGAGACCCAGTACTTC.

CDR3 sequence (DNA): TGTGCCAGCAGCCCGACGCCCGGGGGGGGCTACACCTTC. Translation: CASSPTPGGGYTF. J is TRBJ1-2 and V is TRBV7-2; tentative D call: TRBD1 (5 bases). V lost 5 bases and J 8 bases, leaving 15 bases between the germline ends. The CDR3 length is 13 residues. Germline V gives CDR1 SGHTA, CDR2 FQGNSA.

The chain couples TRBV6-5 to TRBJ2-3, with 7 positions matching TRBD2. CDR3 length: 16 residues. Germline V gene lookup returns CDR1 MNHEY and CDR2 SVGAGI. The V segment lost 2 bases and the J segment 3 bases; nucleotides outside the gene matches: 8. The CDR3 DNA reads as TGTGCCAGCAGTTACCCTCGGGCGGGGGAGACAGATACGCAGTATTTT. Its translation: CASSYPRAGETDTQYF.

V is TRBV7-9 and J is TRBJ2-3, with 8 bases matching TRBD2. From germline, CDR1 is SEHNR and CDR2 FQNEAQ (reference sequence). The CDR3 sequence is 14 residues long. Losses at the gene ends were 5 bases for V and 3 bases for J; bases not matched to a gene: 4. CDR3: CASSPGTRTDTQYF. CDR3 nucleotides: TGTGCCAGCAGCCCAGGGACTAGAACAGATACGCAGTATTTT.

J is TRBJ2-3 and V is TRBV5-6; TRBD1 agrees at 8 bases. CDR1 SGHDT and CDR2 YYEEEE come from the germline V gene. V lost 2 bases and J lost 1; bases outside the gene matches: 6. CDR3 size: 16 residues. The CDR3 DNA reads TGTGCCAGCAGCTTAATACGGACAGGGCGCACAGATACGCAGTATTTT. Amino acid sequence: CASSLIRTGRTDTQYF.